The entry that follows covers one T cell receptor (beta chain) sequence. These data belong to a study of blood T cell repertoires in COVID-19. Overall study: The United States, Italy and Spain provided the acute and convalescent COVID-19 samples. The analysed material was cDNA or gDNA that came from T cells, B-cell-depleted T cells, or PBMCs.

Original processing notes: Counts of nucleated cells, estimated from reference gene primer amplification, were obtained. TCRdb keeps only in-frame clones here, not all; method: immunoSEQ multiplex PCR. V and J calls and clone size are those listed in that table; D and trimming were worked out from the DNA. Altogether about 67,000 clones are present, 87% being singletons, with the ten largest covering around 5.3%. CDR1 and CDR2 from the germline V gene are SGHRS and YFSETQ. The CDR3 covers 20 residues. Trimming cost V 0 bases and J 6 bases; bases outside gene matches: 14. Sequencing was carried out using peripheral blood. The sequence was collected from a man aged 50 or older with active COVID-19. V is TRBV5-1 and J is TRBJ2-2; 13 bases agree with TRBD2. In DNA, the CDR3 is TGCGCCAGCAGCTTGGGCATGACTAGCGGGAGGTTAAAGGTGTCCGGGGAGCTGTTTTTT. It codes for CASSLGMTSGRLKVSGELFF.